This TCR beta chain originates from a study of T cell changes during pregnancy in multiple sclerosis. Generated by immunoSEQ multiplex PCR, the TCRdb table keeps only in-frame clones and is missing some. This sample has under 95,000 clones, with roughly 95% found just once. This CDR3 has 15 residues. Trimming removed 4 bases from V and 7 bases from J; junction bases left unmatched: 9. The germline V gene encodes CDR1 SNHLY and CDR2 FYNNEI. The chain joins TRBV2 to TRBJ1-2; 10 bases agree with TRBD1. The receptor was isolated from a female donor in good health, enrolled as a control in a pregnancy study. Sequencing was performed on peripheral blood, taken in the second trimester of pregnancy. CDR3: CASSGMTGGALGYTF. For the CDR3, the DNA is TGTGCCAGCAGTGGAATGACAGGGGGCGCGCTTGGCTACACCTTC. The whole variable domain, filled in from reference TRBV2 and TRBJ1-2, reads EPEVTQTPSHQVTQMGQEVILRCVPISNHLYFYWYRQILGQKVEFLVSFYNNEISEKSEIFDDQFSVERPDGSNFTLKIRSTKLEDSAMYFCASSGMTGGALGYTFGSGTRLTVV.